These 8 T cell receptor beta chains share one sample of origin, sequenced in a study of T cell responses to AZD1222 COVID-19 vaccine. Using immunoSEQ multiplex PCR, the repertoire was profiled, and TCRdb retains in-frame clones only, with some absent. This sample carries around 88,000 clones, around 88% of them seen once, and the ten largest clones take over 9%. The input for sequencing was peripheral blood, taken on day 0 of MenACWY control vaccination. The receptor source for this set is an adult in good health.

This sequence joins TRBV5-1 and TRBJ1-1; 7 bases align to TRBD1. Germline assignment: CDR1 SGHRS and CDR2 YFSETQ. The V gene end was trimmed by 6 bases and the J gene end by 4 bases; junction bases not matched to a gene: 9. The CDR3 has 14 amino acids. CDR3 protein: CASTLGGLGTEAFF. For the CDR3, the DNA is TGCGCCAGCACCTTAGGGGGCCTGGGCACTGAAGCTTTCTTT.

CDR3 region: CASRPRGGLNTGELFF. Here the CDR3 DNA reads TGTGCCAGCAGACCTAGGGGGGGTCTGAACACCGGGGAGCTGTTTTTT. The J gene is TRBJ2-2, the V gene TRBV7-2, with a possible D match to TRBD2 (7 bases). In germline, CDR1 is SGHTA, CDR2 FQGNSA. Trimming pared 6 bases from V and 1 base from J, leaving 15 bases between. CDR3 length equals 16 residues.

The chain employs TRBV11-2 and TRBJ2-1; maybe TRBD1 (6 bases). Trimming cost V 3 bases and J 4 bases, with 13 bases left between them. From germline, CDR1 is SGHAT and CDR2 FQNNGV. This CDR3 comprises 15 residues. CDR3 sequence (DNA): TGTGCCAGCAGCTTTCAGGGGCAGGGATACAATGAGCAGTTCTTC. Amino acids: CASSFQGQGYNEQFF. The variable domain in full, with the rest retrieved from reference TRBV11-2 and TRBJ2-1, is EAGVAQSPRYKIIEKRQSVAFWCNPISGHATLYWYQQILGQGPKLLIQFQNNGVVDDSQLPKDRFSAERLKGVDSTLKIQPAKLEDSAVYLCASSFQGQGYNEQFFGPGTRLTVL.

This clone was seen only a few times. This chain joins TRBV19 and TRBJ1-2; unclear D gene. The ends were cut back, 7 bases at V and 2 bases at J, with 14 bases in the middle. Germline loops: CDR1 LNHDA, CDR2 SQIVND (reference sequence). This CDR3 comprises 14 residues. This CDR3 reads CASILSVANYGYTF. CDR3 coding DNA: TGTGCCAGTATCCTCTCGGTGGCCAACTATGGCTACACCTTC.

The chain carries TRBV19 and TRBJ2-7; 8 nucleotides line up with TRBD2. Trimming removed 4 bases from V and 4 bases from J; junction bases left unmatched: 12. This CDR3 region has 16 residues. Per germline, CDR1 LNHDA and CDR2 SQIVND (reference sequence). The DNA of the CDR3 is TGTGCCAGTAGTACAACCGGGGGGGCCAGGGCTTACGAGCAGTACTTC. Protein: CASSTTGGARAYEQYF.

This rearrangement joins TRBV30 to TRBJ2-7; D is undetermined. Germline assignment: CDR1 GTSNPN and CDR2 SVGIG (reference sequence). The CDR3 extends over 11 amino acids. The V gene lost 1 base and the J gene lost 4 bases, with 5 bases spanning the gap. The CDR3 reads CAWSGLYEQYF. The CDR3 nucleotides read TGTGCCTGGAGTGGCCTATACGAGCAGTACTTC.

The chain joins TRBV11-1 to TRBJ2-1, with D perhaps matching TRBD2 (5 bases). The germline V gene has CDR1 SGHAT and CDR2 FQDESV (reference sequence). Trimming removed 2 bases at V and 2 bases at J, with 10 bases between. CDR3 length equals 15 residues. The CDR3 DNA reads as TGTGCCAGCAGCTTAAGGCGGGTAGCCTACAATGAGCAGTTCTTC. Its translation: CASSLRRVAYNEQFF.

The chain couples TRBV2 to TRBJ1-3; D not resolved. Germline V CDR1 and CDR2: SNHLY, FYNNEI. This CDR3 has 16 amino acids. Between the trimmed V and J ends, which lost 6 bases and 0 bases, there was a span of 15 bases. The CDR3 region has the DNA TGTGCCAGCAGCTTGGACCTGGGCAGCTCTGGAAACACCATATATTTT. Protein product: CASSLDLGSSGNTIYF.